The present TCR beta chain was sequenced within a study of naive and memory T cell subsets. V shed 4 bases and J 0 bases; nucleotides not matched to a gene: 3. This CDR3 is built from 13 residues. The germline V gene encodes CDR1 DFQATT and CDR2 SNEGSKA (reference sequence). TCR cDNA received a 3' ligated oligonucleotide that carried a UMI. The SP2 primer and nested alpha and beta constant region primers amplified ligated cDNA in four rounds. For blood and skin samples, reverse transcription used TCR alpha and beta constant primers. Each CDR3 protein gets one entry after TCRdb re-called the 5' RACE reads with MiXCR. The profile shows over 50,000 distinct CDR3 sequences, 7.6% of them singletons.

The sequence came from a female donor in good health. The V call is TRBV20-1, the J call TRBJ2-7; 7 bases fit TRBD1. Written as DNA, the CDR3 is TGCAGTGCTAACCGGGACAGCTCCTACGAGCAGTACTTC. As protein: CSANRDSSYEQYF.